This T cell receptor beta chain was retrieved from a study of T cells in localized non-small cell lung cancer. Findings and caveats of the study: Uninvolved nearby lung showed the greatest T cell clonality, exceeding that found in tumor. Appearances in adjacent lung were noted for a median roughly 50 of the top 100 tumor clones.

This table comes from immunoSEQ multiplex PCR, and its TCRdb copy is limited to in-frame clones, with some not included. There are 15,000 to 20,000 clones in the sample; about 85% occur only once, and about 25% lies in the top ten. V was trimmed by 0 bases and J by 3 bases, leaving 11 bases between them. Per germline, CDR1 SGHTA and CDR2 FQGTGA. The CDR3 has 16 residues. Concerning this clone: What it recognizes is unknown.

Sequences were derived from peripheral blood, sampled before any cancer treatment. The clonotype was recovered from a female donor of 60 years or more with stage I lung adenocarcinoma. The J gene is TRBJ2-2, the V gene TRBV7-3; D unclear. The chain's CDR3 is CASSLTPNRDTGELFF. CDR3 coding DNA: TGTGCCAGCAGCTTAACGCCGAACAGAGACACCGGGGAGCTGTTTTTT.